A single T cell receptor beta chain is shown here with its context. Antigen specificity is unknown. This could be a read error, since a much larger clone is one nucleotide away. Described time point: newly diagnosed GD, antithyroid drugs for less than 3 months. Researchers made the TCR library from RNA that was extracted from PBMCs. CDR1 MNHEY and CDR2 SVGEGT come from the germline V gene. The length of the CDR3 is 13 residues. V shed 6 bases and J shed 4 bases, with 12 bases lying between them. Through Arm-PCR of CDR3 regions and iRepertoire HTBI primers, TCR beta libraries were built. TCRdb re-derived calls from the multiplex PCR reads in MiXCR, one entry per CDR3 protein. The table has roughly 320,000 distinct CDR3 sequences, around 17% seen once; the top ten hold roughly 27%. The source of the sample is a study of regulatory T cells in long-lasting Graves disease. Overall study findings and caveats: Thyroid tissue was not studied; only peripheral blood was.

This sample also appeared in a second study, on T cells in Graves' hyperthyroidism and ophthalmopathy. That source reports: Uncontrolled infection, other autoimmune disease, pregnancy and lactation each barred patients from inclusion.

The sample consisted of peripheral blood mononuclear cells (PBMCs), taken at new diagnosis, from a patient treated with antithyroid drugs. The rearrangement joins TRBV6-2 or TRBV6-3 to TRBJ1-1; D is perhaps TRBD1 (6 bases). The source is a man aged 40-55 years with Graves disease. The CDR3 loop is CASRTDRLTEAFF. The CDR3 nucleotides are TGTGCCAGCAGGACGGACAGACTCACTGAAGCTTTCTTT.